This is a list of T cell receptor beta chains from one sample in a study of response to subunit inactivated influenza vaccine. TCRdb re-called the RT-PCR reads through MiXCR, storing one row per CDR3 protein. The sample lists hundreds of thousands of distinct CDR3 sequences, less than 15% occurring once. This sample comprised PBMCs from blood, obtained roughly 2 weeks before vaccination. The receptor source for this set is a man between 45 and 60 years old who received an inactivated influenza vaccine. CDR3s include the opening cysteine and the closing phenylalanine or tryptophan. D genes are given only for firm matches. Clone sizes are given selectively: once, few, many, or a class where the clone is expanded.

J gene: TRBJ2-1
clone size: few
V gene: TRBV5-1
D gene: .
CDR3 DNA: TGCGCCAGCTTCCAGGCGGTCGATGAGCAGTTCTTC
CDR3 protein: CASFQAVDEQFF

J gene: TRBJ2-7
clone size: many
V gene: TRBV6-5
D gene: .
CDR3 DNA: TGTGCCACGACCTCTGACACATCCAGAGAGCAGTACTTC
CDR3 protein: CATTSDTSREQYF

J gene: TRBJ2-1
clone size: few
V gene: TRBV10-2
D gene: .
CDR3 DNA: TGCGCCAGCAGTACTGGTCCTCGGGGCTCCTACAATGAGCAGTTCTTC
CDR3 protein: CASSTGPRGSYNEQFF

J gene: TRBJ2-7
clone size: few
V gene: TRBV20-1
D gene: TRBD1
CDR3 DNA: TGCAGTGCTAGAGCCCCGACAGGGTACGAGCAGTACTTC
CDR3 protein: CSARAPTGYEQYF

J gene: TRBJ2-3
clone size: .
V gene: TRBV4-2
D gene: .
CDR3 DNA: TGTGCCAGCAGCCAAGAGCGACCGACGACCTCAAAGCGTACGCAGTATTTT
CDR3 protein: CASSQERPTTSKRTQYF

J gene: TRBJ2-1
clone size: few
V gene: TRBV30
D gene: .
CDR3 DNA: TGTGCCTGGAGTGTCTCTCTAGCAGCCTACAATGAGCAGTTCTTC
CDR3 protein: CAWSVSLAAYNEQFF

J gene: TRBJ2-1
clone size: many
V gene: TRBV29-1
D gene: TRBD2
CDR3 DNA: TGCAGCGTTGGGAGTAGCGGGAGAGGCGATGAGCAGTTCTTC
CDR3 protein: CSVGSSGRGDEQFF

J gene: TRBJ2-1
clone size: many
V gene: TRBV5-1
D gene: TRBD2
CDR3 DNA: TGCGCCAGCAGCTCGGGACTAGCGGGGATCAATGAGCAGTTCTTC
CDR3 protein: CASSSGLAGINEQFF

J gene: TRBJ1-1
clone size: .
V gene: TRBV12-3/TRBV12-4
D gene: .
CDR3 DNA: TGTGCCAGCAGTCCCTCCGGGACCATCGGGAACACTGAAGCTTTCTTT
CDR3 protein: CASSPSGTIGNTEAFF

J gene: TRBJ2-3
clone size: .
V gene: TRBV7-2
D gene: .
CDR3 DNA: TGTGCCAGCAGCTTAGTGGCTACTCAGAGCACAGATACGCAGTATTTT
CDR3 protein: CASSLVATQSTDTQYF

J gene: TRBJ2-7
clone size: .
V gene: TRBV29-1
D gene: .
CDR3 DNA: TGCAGCGTCCACCTAAAACCCTACGAGCAGTACTTC
CDR3 protein: CSVHLKPYEQYF

J gene: TRBJ2-1
clone size: .
V gene: TRBV5-1
D gene: .
CDR3 DNA: TGCGCCAGCAGCCTGGAATTCAGAAAACACTTTGACAATGAGCAGTTCTTC
CDR3 protein: CASSLEFRKHFDNEQFF

J gene: TRBJ2-6
clone size: few
V gene: TRBV5-4
D gene: .
CDR3 DNA: TGTGCCAGCAGCTTTGACCTCCGGGGATTTAAAACTGGGGCCAACGTCCTGACTTTC
CDR3 protein: CASSFDLRGFKTGANVLTF

J gene: TRBJ2-1
clone size: few
V gene: TRBV7-9
D gene: TRBD2
CDR3 DNA: TGTGCCAGCAGCCCAGGCACCGTCCTAGCGGGAGTTCATGAGCAGTTCTTC
CDR3 protein: CASSPGTVLAGVHEQFF

J gene: TRBJ2-7
clone size: many
V gene: TRBV5-1
D gene: .
CDR3 DNA: TGCGCCAGCAGCTTGGCCGGGCAGAACTACGAGCAGTACTTC
CDR3 protein: CASSLAGQNYEQYF

J gene: TRBJ2-5
clone size: many
V gene: TRBV7-2
D gene: .
CDR3 DNA: TGTGCCAGCAGCACCCCCGGGGAGACCCAGTACTTC
CDR3 protein: CASSTPGETQYF

J gene: TRBJ2-1
clone size: few
V gene: TRBV4-3
D gene: TRBD2
CDR3 DNA: TGCGCCAGCAGCCAATACCCCATGGGTAGCGGGGGGGTGAACAATGAGCAGTTCTTC
CDR3 protein: CASSQYPMGSGGVNNEQFF

J gene: TRBJ1-5
clone size: .
V gene: TRBV20-1
D gene: TRBD1
CDR3 DNA: TGCAGTGCCCCGAGGGAACAGGGGGCTGGTCAGCCCCAGCATTTT
CDR3 protein: CSAPREQGAGQPQHF

J gene: TRBJ2-5
clone size: .
V gene: TRBV11-2
D gene: .
CDR3 DNA: TGTGCCAGCAGCTTGAATCCCATGTTACAAGAGATCCAGTACTTC
CDR3 protein: CASSLNPMLQEIQYF

J gene: TRBJ2-1
clone size: few
V gene: TRBV12-3/TRBV12-4
D gene: .
CDR3 DNA: TGTGCCAGCGGCCGTGGGGGTGAGCAGTTCTTC
CDR3 protein: CASGRGGEQFF

J gene: TRBJ2-3
clone size: few
V gene: TRBV3-1
D gene: .
CDR3 DNA: TGTGCCAGCAGCCAACGTTCAGCGACGGATACGCAGTATTTT
CDR3 protein: CASSQRSATDTQYF

J gene: TRBJ2-1
clone size: .
V gene: TRBV20-1
D gene: .
CDR3 DNA: TGCAGTGCTAGCTCCAGGGACGTCTCCTACAATGAGCAGTTCTTC
CDR3 protein: CSASSRDVSYNEQFF

J gene: TRBJ2-5
clone size: few
V gene: TRBV10-2
D gene: TRBD2
CDR3 DNA: TGCGCCAGCAGTGAGTCGACTAGCAGTTTGTACTTC
CDR3 protein: CASSESTSSLYF

J gene: TRBJ1-1
clone size: .
V gene: TRBV5-1
D gene: .
CDR3 DNA: TGCGCCAGCAGCTTACCGAGGGAGACTGAAGCTTTCTTT
CDR3 protein: CASSLPRETEAFF

J gene: TRBJ2-2
clone size: many
V gene: TRBV11-2
D gene: .
CDR3 DNA: TGTGCCAGCAGCTTAGAACATTACACCGGGGAGCTGTTTTTT
CDR3 protein: CASSLEHYTGELFF

J gene: TRBJ2-2
clone size: few
V gene: TRBV30
D gene: TRBD2
CDR3 DNA: TGTGCCTGGAGGGTAACCGGGACTAGCATCAACGGGGAGCTGTTTTTT
CDR3 protein: CAWRVTGTSINGELFF

J gene: TRBJ2-7
clone size: few
V gene: TRBV6-2/TRBV6-3
D gene: .
CDR3 DNA: TGTGCCAGCACAACAGGCCTACGCGAGCAGTACTTC
CDR3 protein: CASTTGLREQYF

J gene: TRBJ1-1
clone size: .
V gene: TRBV20-1
D gene: .
CDR3 DNA: TGCAGTGCCATGCAGCACCCGAACACTGAAGCTTTCTTT
CDR3 protein: CSAMQHPNTEAFF

J gene: TRBJ2-5
clone size: few
V gene: TRBV20-1
D gene: .
CDR3 DNA: TGCAGTGCTGAACCTCGGGAGACCCAGTACTTC
CDR3 protein: CSAEPRETQYF

J gene: TRBJ1-4
clone size: few
V gene: TRBV5-1
D gene: .
CDR3 DNA: TGCGCCAGCAGCGTCGACATCAGCGAAAAACTGTTTTTT
CDR3 protein: CASSVDISEKLFF

J gene: TRBJ1-2
clone size: .
V gene: TRBV12-3/TRBV12-4
D gene: .
CDR3 DNA: TGTGCCAGCAGTTTAAGGGGCTTTAACTATGGCTACACCTTC
CDR3 protein: CASSLRGFNYGYTF

J gene: TRBJ1-5
clone size: few
V gene: TRBV2
D gene: TRBD1
CDR3 DNA: TGTGCCAGCAGCCGGACAGGTATTAGCAATCAGCCCCAGCATTTT
CDR3 protein: CASSRTGISNQPQHF

J gene: TRBJ2-7
clone size: .
V gene: TRBV20-1
D gene: .
CDR3 DNA: TGCAGTGCTGGGGGGGGGACAGCCTCCTACGAGCAGTACTTC
CDR3 protein: CSAGGGTASYEQYF

J gene: TRBJ1-5
clone size: many
V gene: TRBV7-2
D gene: .
CDR3 DNA: TGTGCCAGCAGCTTAGGAGAGGGTAGCAATCAGCCCCAGCATTTT
CDR3 protein: CASSLGEGSNQPQHF

J gene: TRBJ2-7
clone size: few
V gene: TRBV6-5
D gene: TRBD2
CDR3 DNA: TGTGCCAGCAGTTTCCTTTCTTCCGGGACTAACTACGAGCAGTACTTC
CDR3 protein: CASSFLSSGTNYEQYF

J gene: TRBJ2-7
clone size: .
V gene: TRBV6-1
D gene: .
CDR3 DNA: TGTGCCAGCAGAGGAAGACAGGCTCCCTACGAGCAGTACTTC
CDR3 protein: CASRGRQAPYEQYF

J gene: TRBJ2-3
clone size: few
V gene: TRBV2
D gene: TRBD2
CDR3 DNA: TGTGCCAGCAGTTACTTCGTACTAGCGGGGGGTTCCACAGATACGCAGTATTTT
CDR3 protein: CASSYFVLAGGSTDTQYF

J gene: TRBJ2-3
clone size: many
V gene: TRBV15
D gene: .
CDR3 DNA: TGTGCCACCAGCAGAGATCGGGGGCTAGCGACAGATACGCAGTATTTT
CDR3 protein: CATSRDRGLATDTQYF

J gene: TRBJ1-2
clone size: .
V gene: TRBV20-1
D gene: TRBD1
CDR3 DNA: TGCAGTGCTAAGACAGGGTCCGTCTCTGGCTACACCTTC
CDR3 protein: CSAKTGSVSGYTF

J gene: TRBJ2-4
clone size: few
V gene: TRBV5-1
D gene: .
CDR3 DNA: TGCGCCAGCAGCTTGGGCCAGGGTAGCATTCAGTACTTC
CDR3 protein: CASSLGQGSIQYF

J gene: TRBJ2-1
clone size: .
V gene: TRBV7-8
D gene: TRBD2
CDR3 DNA: TGTGCCAGCAGCGGGGGACTAGCGGGGCATAGCTCCTACAATGAGCAGTTCTTC
CDR3 protein: CASSGGLAGHSSYNEQFF

J gene: TRBJ2-2
clone size: few
V gene: TRBV4-3
D gene: .
CDR3 DNA: TGCGCCAGCAGCCATACAGGGTCCGGGGAGCTGTTTTTT
CDR3 protein: CASSHTGSGELFF

J gene: TRBJ1-1
clone size: few
V gene: TRBV7-9
D gene: .
CDR3 DNA: TGTGCCAGCTCTAGAGCGCGGGGAATGAACACTGAAGCTTTCTTT
CDR3 protein: CASSRARGMNTEAFF

J gene: TRBJ2-5
clone size: .
V gene: TRBV7-6
D gene: .
CDR3 DNA: TGTGCCAGCAGCCTTATGAGAGGGACACGGGAGACCCAGTACTTC
CDR3 protein: CASSLMRGTRETQYF

J gene: TRBJ1-1
clone size: few
V gene: TRBV15
D gene: .
CDR3 DNA: TGTGCCACCAGCAGAGAACAGGGAGTGGCCACTGAAGCTTTCTTT
CDR3 protein: CATSREQGVATEAFF

J gene: TRBJ2-5
clone size: many
V gene: TRBV7-2
D gene: .
CDR3 DNA: TGTGCCAGCAGCTTGGCGTTCCAAGAGACCCAGTACTTC
CDR3 protein: CASSLAFQETQYF

J gene: TRBJ1-6
clone size: few
V gene: TRBV7-9
D gene: .
CDR3 DNA: TGTGCCAGCAGCTTAGCGATGGGAGATTCACCCCTCCACTTT
CDR3 protein: CASSLAMGDSPLHF

J gene: TRBJ2-2
clone size: few
V gene: TRBV20-1
D gene: TRBD2
CDR3 DNA: TGCAGTGCTAGAGTCGGACCCGGGGGGACCGGGGAGCTGTTTTTT
CDR3 protein: CSARVGPGGTGELFF